This T cell receptor (beta chain) was identified in a study of molecular identifiers for immune sequencing clone quantification (dated 2018 in TCRdb). Regarding the research as a whole: For a replicate experiment, RNA from around 20,000 or 100,000 naive CD8 T cells was divided into five aliquots, and four of the five aliquots were sequenced. The study was a methods study using CD8 T cells to benchmark molecular-identifier clustering-based TCR repertoire sequencing (MIDCIRS) and TCR RNA copy counting.

Here is what the overall study found, with its caveats: A single cell's worth of spiked-in Jurkat TCR RNA was reported detectable even among 850,000 to 1,000,000 naive CD8 T cells. Modeling estimated 2.5 to 3 recovered TCR RNA copies per cell, compared with about 10 by digital PCR, which implies about 30% capture efficiency. Highly expanded clone sizes could be underestimated because identical TCR molecules may share a barcode. In CMV-specific effector cells, over 99% of molecules were held by clones above 20 RNA copies, whereas under 1% of molecules were held by such clones in naive cells. The naive libraries included spiked-in Jurkat TCR RNA (fewer than eleven copies' worth), and this Jurkat TCR RNA is not part of the donor repertoire. Without barcode sub-clustering, chimeric consensus sequences inflated TCR diversity; chimeras reached as high as 47%.

Only a few counts were recorded for this clonotype. Its antigen target is currently unknown. No base quality information exists; no much larger clone differs at one position. Libraries were built with PCR. The listed sequencing device is NextSeq 500. Bulk TCR libraries were prepared as previously described, using TCR primers listed in Table S5. Purification of total RNA was performed with the Qiagen AllPrep DNA/RNA kit. Before analysis, reads from multiple sequencing runs of one library were combined. Regarding the original processing steps: Reads were retained only if their TCR constant sequence matched exactly, and those retained reads were trimmed to 150 nt and grouped according to their 12-nt molecular barcodes. Within each barcode group, reads were sub-clustered at a 15% Levenshtein threshold, and quality-weighted consensus sequences were built per RNA molecule. Non-functional sequences were discarded, and so were lower-count sequences lying one edit away from another sequence. Barcode sub-clusters with fewer than 20% of the maximum read count were removed, based on fitting two negative binomial distributions. TCRdb cleaned the public reads at Q25 with fastp, built clones with MiXCR and kept in-frame beta chains. All rows with the same CDR3 protein become a single entry with the most common DNA and genes. These V and J calls rely on TCRdb rather than the paper's analysis. Within this sample are a few hundred thousand distinct CDR3 sequences, with roughly 26% of them counted one time only. Jointly, the top ten make up around 0.76% of the sample.

Libraries of naive CD8 T cells were built from 20,000 to 1,000,000 sorted cells, with 10%, 30% or 50% of the purified RNA used. On a BD FACSAria II, naive CD8 T cells were FACS-sorted as CD8+CD4-CCR7+CD45RA+ and collected into RLT Plus buffer. To test detection sensitivity, Jurkat RNA equivalent to more than 8 TCR copies was spiked into samples of about 20,000-1,100,000 naive CD8 T cells. Enrichment of CD8 T cells was done with RosetteSep CD8+ T Cell Enrichment Cocktail plus Ficoll-Paque, and ACK red cell lysis came afterward. Specimen: naive CD8+ T cells from blood, with Jurkat cell RNA spiked in. The cell subset or site label on this specimen signifies: FACS-sorted CD8+CD4-CCR7+CD45RA+ naive T cells. The receptor was derived from a human donor in good health. Some libraries in this study had Jurkat cell RNA spiked in.

The CDR3 here reads CASSLLSRGDSNQPQHF. In nucleotide form, the sequence is TGCGCCAGCAGCCTTCTCTCAAGAGGGGATAGCAATCAGCCCCAGCATTTT. The chain uses TRBV4-3 and TRBJ1-5; tentative D gene TRBD1, with 5 bases matching. V gives up 4 bases and J gives up 0 bases, and the segment between their germline ends measures 16 bases. Taken from the germline V gene, the CDR1 and CDR2 loops are LGHNA and YSLEER. The cysteine opens and the phenylalanine closes a CDR3 of 17 amino acids. Only the CDR3 part of the read is kept: 51 bases, read in frame from the first base.